This T cell receptor beta chain comes out of a study of response to subunit inactivated influenza vaccine. TCRdb used MiXCR to reprocess the RT-PCR reads, holding one entry per CDR3 protein. The table includes under 550,000 distinct CDR3 sequences, approximately 7.3% detected once. In the case of this clonotype: Its antigen is unidentified.

The germline gives CDR1 MNHNS, CDR2 SASEGT. The CDR3 loop spans 14 amino acids. V lost 4 bases and J 1 base, leaving 8 bases between the germline ends. Study-wide points: After each seasonal influenza vaccination, few new T cells are recruited, the authors suggested.

The specimen was PBMCs from blood, collected around 25 months after vaccination. The sequence was collected from a man between 50 and 69 years old who received an inactivated influenza vaccine. This chain joins TRBV6-1 and TRBJ2-1, with D tentatively TRBD1 (5 bases). The chain's CDR3 is CASSGGWSYNEQFF. CDR3 DNA: TGTGCCAGCAGTGGGGGCTGGTCCTACAATGAGCAGTTCTTC.